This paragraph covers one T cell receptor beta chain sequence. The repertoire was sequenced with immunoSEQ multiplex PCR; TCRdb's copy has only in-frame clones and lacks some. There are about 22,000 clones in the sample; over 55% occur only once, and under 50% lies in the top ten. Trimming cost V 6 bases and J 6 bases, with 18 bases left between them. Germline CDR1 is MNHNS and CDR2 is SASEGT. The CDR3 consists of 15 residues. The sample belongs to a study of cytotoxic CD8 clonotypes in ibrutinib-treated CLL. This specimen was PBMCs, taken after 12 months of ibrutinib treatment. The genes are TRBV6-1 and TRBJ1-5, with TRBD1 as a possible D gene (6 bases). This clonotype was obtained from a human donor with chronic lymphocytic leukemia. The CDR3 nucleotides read TGTGCCAGCAGCCCGCGGGGCCCAGGGGTTCAGCCCCAGCATTTT. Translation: CASSPRGPGVQPQHF.